Described below is a single T cell receptor beta chain sequence and its context. What it binds is unknown. Measured with immunoSEQ multiplex PCR; TCRdb has only the in-frame clones, and not every one. This sample has roughly 43,000 clones, with 65% to 80% found just once. This sample is part of a study of a mutant IDH1 vaccine in newly diagnosed glioma. At the level of the study: Patients' prior therapy spanned radiotherapy, temozolomide, or both; most underwent both.

Findings of the study overall: Most patients, approximately 93%, showed vaccine-induced immune responses.

V was pared by 8 bases and J by 4 bases, with 12 bases between. The length of the CDR3 is 13 residues. Per the germline V gene, CDR1 is MNHNY and CDR2 is SVGAGI (reference sequence). Regarding time point: week 23, last vaccination. The investigators gave 300 ug of mutant IDH1 20-mer peptide in each vaccine dose, together with topical imiquimod. The chain uses TRBV6-6 and TRBJ1-5; D might be TRBD1 (5 bases). The source material was PBMCs, sampled from a glioma patient whose treatment included an IDH1 peptide vaccine. The sequence was collected from a man between 45 and 60 years old with glioma. CDR3 DNA sequence: TGTGCCAGCGGTACAGGAAATAATCAGCCCCAGCATTTT. Its translation: CASGTGNNQPQHF.